A selection of T cell receptor beta chains follows, all from one sample in a study of cytomegalovirus exposure and HLA in healthy donors. Clones were read by immunoSEQ multiplex PCR, and TCRdb kept only the in-frame ones, dropping some. The repertoire holds 300,000 or so clones, with 70% to 90% as singletons. Sequencing was performed on PBMCs. The receptors stem from a man aged 25 to 40 in good health and CMV-seronegative. CDR3s include the opening cysteine and the closing phenylalanine or tryptophan. A D gene is named only where the DNA matches it firmly. Only part of the rows carry a size: once, few, many, or a class if the clone is expanded.

15	.	TRBV5-8	.	TRBJ1-5	CASSLDAGAGQPQHF	TGTGCCAGCAGCTTGGATGCAGGGGCGGGTCAGCCCCAGCATTTT
13	.	TRBV7-2	TRBD1	TRBJ2-7	CASRPYRGAEQYF	TGTGCCAGCAGGCCCTACAGGGGAGCCGAGCAGTACTTC
14	.	TRBV5-4	TRBD1	TRBJ2-7	CASSAGQGSYEQYF	TGTGCCAGCAGCGCGGGACAGGGTTCCTACGAGCAGTACTTC
13	.	TRBV30	.	TRBJ2-1	CAWSPGGWAEQFF	TGTGCCTGGAGTCCCGGGGGTTGGGCTGAGCAGTTCTTC
15	.	TRBV2	TRBD2	TRBJ2-1	CASRGLGGDYNEQFF	TGTGCCAGCAGGGGACTAGGTGGCGACTACAATGAGCAGTTCTTC
14	.	TRBV19	.	TRBJ1-5	CASSKRDTNQPQHF	TGTGCCAGTAGTAAAAGGGACACAAATCAGCCCCAGCATTTT
13	.	TRBV18	.	TRBJ2-7	CASEDSSSYEQYF	TGTGCCAGCGAGGACAGTAGCTCCTACGAGCAGTACTTC
15	.	TRBV2	.	TRBJ1-5	CASSEAGTAHQPQHF	TGTGCCAGCAGTGAGGCGGGGACGGCGCATCAGCCCCAGCATTTT
13	.	TRBV5-6	TRBD1	TRBJ1-2	CASSAGQSYGYTF	TGTGCCAGCAGCGCGGGACAGTCCTATGGCTACACCTTC
15	.	TRBV7-2	TRBD1	TRBJ1-1	CASSPQTGLNTEAFF	TGTGCCAGCAGCCCCCAGACAGGGTTGAACACTGAAGCTTTCTTT
15	once	TRBV10-1	.	TRBJ2-1	CASSESGKGDNEQFF	TGCGCCAGCAGTGAGTCGGGGAAGGGGGACAATGAGCAGTTCTTC
16	.	TRBV11-2	TRBD1	TRBJ2-3	CASSFVPGTGTDTQYF	TGTGCCAGCAGCTTTGTACCAGGGACAGGGACAGATACGCAGTATTTT
18	.	TRBV9	TRBD2	TRBJ2-3	CASSPPGLAGGKGDTQYF	TGTGCCAGCAGCCCTCCGGGACTAGCGGGGGGAAAGGGAGATACGCAGTATTTT
15	.	TRBV6-4	.	TRBJ1-2	CASSARLGQYYGYTF	TGTGCCAGCAGTGCGCGATTAGGACAGTACTATGGCTACACCTTC
14	.	TRBV2	TRBD2	TRBJ2-7	CASSGLAGGYEQYF	TGTGCCAGCAGTGGTCTAGCGGGGGGTTACGAGCAGTACTTC
15	.	TRBV10-3	TRBD2	TRBJ2-7	CAISDGGGLGYEQYF	TGTGCCATCAGTGACGGGGGGGGCCTGGGGTACGAGCAGTACTTC
15	once	TRBV6-5	TRBD2	TRBJ2-1	CASSYSSGVDNEQFF	TGTGCCAGCAGTTACTCTAGCGGGGTAGACAATGAGCAGTTCTTC
14	.	TRBV2	TRBD1	TRBJ2-7	CASSEGQASYEQYF	TGTGCCAGCAGTGAGGGACAGGCCTCCTACGAGCAGTACTTC
16	.	TRBV6-1	.	TRBJ2-7	CASSDVPGFIFYEQYF	TGTGCCAGCAGTGATGTACCAGGCTTCATATTCTACGAGCAGTACTTC
14	once	TRBV19	TRBD1	TRBJ2-1	CASSTGTVYNEQFF	TGTGCCAGTAGTACCGGGACAGTCTACAATGAGCAGTTCTTC
13	.	TRBV19	.	TRBJ2-3	CASSEVSTNTQYF	TGTGCCAGTAGTGAGGTGTCCACTAATACGCAGTATTTT
14	.	TRBV2	TRBD2	TRBJ2-1	CASSDSGGAIEQFF	TGTGCCAGCAGTGATAGCGGGGGGGCTATTGAGCAGTTCTTC
15	.	TRBV27	.	TRBJ2-2	CASSPERANTGELFF	TGTGCCAGCAGTCCAGAGCGGGCGAACACCGGGGAGCTGTTTTTT
17	.	TRBV10-2	.	TRBJ2-1	CASSEKTQAPPYNEQFF	TGCGCCAGCAGTGAGAAAACACAGGCTCCACCCTACAATGAGCAGTTCTTC
18	.	TRBV7-8	TRBD1	TRBJ1-2	CASSLVLFSSTGIYGYTF	TGTGCCAGCAGCTTAGTTCTTTTTTCCTCGACAGGGATCTATGGCTACACCTTC
14	.	TRBV27	TRBD1	TRBJ1-1	CASSQTGQATEAFF	TGTGCCAGCAGCCAGACAGGGCAGGCTACTGAAGCTTTCTTT
15	.	TRBV27	.	TRBJ2-3	CASKERQGPGDTQYF	TGTGCCAGCAAGGAACGTCAGGGGCCTGGTGATACGCAGTATTTT
15	.	TRBV11-1	.	TRBJ2-7	CASSFTTPGAYEQYF	TGTGCCAGCAGCTTCACTACTCCAGGGGCCTACGAGCAGTACTTC
12	.	TRBV7-9	.	TRBJ2-3	CASSLLTDTQYF	TGTGCCAGCAGCCTTCTGACAGATACGCAGTATTTT
16	.	TRBV6-1	.	TRBJ1-3	CASSEISGRPGNTIYF	TGTGCCAGCAGTGAAATCAGCGGCAGACCTGGAAACACCATATATTTT
15	.	TRBV11-2	TRBD1	TRBJ2-7	CASSNDRAAGGEQYF	TGTGCCAGCAGCAACGACAGGGCGGCGGGTGGTGAGCAGTACTTC
12	.	TRBV2	.	TRBJ2-1	CASSLPLNEQFF	TGTGCCAGCAGTCTTCCTCTAAATGAGCAGTTCTTC
13	.	TRBV30	.	TRBJ1-2	CAWSGGGEYGYTF	TGTGCCTGGAGTGGGGGGGGAGAGTATGGCTACACCTTC
15	.	TRBV10-3	.	TRBJ2-1	CAISGVADSYNEQFF	TGTGCCATCAGTGGGGTAGCGGACTCCTACAATGAGCAGTTCTTC
16	.	TRBV7-2	TRBD2	TRBJ2-5	CASSPRKLAGGETQYF	TGTGCCAGCAGCCCCCGGAAGCTAGCGGGGGGAGAGACCCAGTACTTC
19	.	TRBV11-2	TRBD1	TRBJ2-7	CASSLLPQRGTGIRYEQYF	TGTGCCAGCAGCTTACTACCCCAACGGGGGACAGGGATAAGATACGAGCAGTACTTC
15	once	TRBV4-2	.	TRBJ2-3	CASSQGDRDTDTQYF	TGTGCCAGCAGCCAAGGAGACAGAGACACAGATACGCAGTATTTT
13	.	TRBV4-1	TRBD2	TRBJ2-5	CASRLAGQETQYF	TGCGCCAGCCGACTAGCGGGGCAAGAGACCCAGTACTTC
13	.	TRBV30	.	TRBJ1-2	CAWSPFIPDGYTF	TGTGCCTGGAGTCCTTTTATCCCCGATGGCTACACCTTC
14	.	TRBV5-1	.	TRBJ2-3	CASSRNSWTDTQYF	TGCGCCAGCAGCAGAAATAGTTGGACAGATACGCAGTATTTT
17	.	TRBV5-1	.	TRBJ1-2	CASSIAPREGGDYGYTF	TGCGCCAGCAGCATCGCCCCCAGGGAGGGTGGCGACTATGGCTACACCTTC
14	once	TRBV30	.	TRBJ2-5	CAWSGQGARETQYF	TGTGCCTGGAGTGGCCAAGGGGCCAGGGAGACCCAGTACTTC
13	.	TRBV7-9	.	TRBJ2-1	CASSVTTYNEQFF	TGTGCCAGCAGCGTGACAACTTACAATGAGCAGTTCTTC
14	.	TRBV5-1	.	TRBJ1-1	CASSFSGGNTEAFF	TGCGCCAGCAGCTTTAGTGGAGGGAACACTGAAGCTTTCTTT
11	.	TRBV6-1	.	TRBJ1-2	CAIQPGNGYTF	TGTGCCATCCAGCCGGGGAACGGCTACACCTTC
15	.	TRBV6-1	TRBD2	TRBJ2-1	CASSDPGTRIIEQFF	TGTGCCAGCAGTGACCCCGGGACTAGAATAATCGAGCAGTTCTTC
14	.	TRBV21-1	.	TRBJ1-3	CASSPTGAGNTIYF	TGTGCCAGCAGCCCGACAGGGGCAGGAAACACCATATATTTT
14	.	TRBV7-2	.	TRBJ2-7	CASRTGGSSYEQYF	TGTGCCAGCAGAACTGGGGGCAGCTCCTACGAGCAGTACTTC
14	.	TRBV6-1	.	TRBJ2-7	CASSESRNSYEQYF	TGTGCCAGCAGTGAAAGCAGGAACTCCTACGAGCAGTACTTC
14	.	TRBV27	TRBD1	TRBJ2-7	CASSLDHRGPEQYF	TGTGCCAGCAGTTTGGATCACAGGGGGCCCGAGCAGTACTTC
14	.	TRBV5-6	.	TRBJ2-7	CASSFSGWSYEQYF	TGTGCCAGCAGCTTTTCAGGGTGGTCCTACGAGCAGTACTTC
13	.	TRBV18	TRBD2	TRBJ2-3	CASSPKLADTQYF	TGTGCCAGCTCACCCAAACTAGCGGATACGCAGTATTTT
15	.	TRBV27	.	TRBJ1-1	CASSLVVGSETEAFF	TGTGCCAGCAGTTTAGTGGTTGGGAGCGAAACTGAAGCTTTCTTT